This is a list of T cell receptor beta chains from one sample in a study of T cell responses to AZD1222 COVID-19 vaccine. TCRdb's copy holds only in-frame clones and misses some; the assay was immunoSEQ multiplex PCR. The profile covers about 120,000 clones, with 75% to 90% appearing a single time and 9.4% taken by the ten largest. The sample in question was peripheral blood, obtained on day 0 of AZD1222 vaccination. The receptors here all came from an adult in good health. The conserved cysteine and the conserved F or W are not part of the CDR3 here. The order of the fields is V gene, J gene, CDR3 protein.

TRBV12-5	TRBJ2-6	ASGLAPLGQGKGQRPSGANVLT
TRBV2	TRBJ2-7	ASSSGDTYEQY
TRBV19	TRBJ2-7	ASRREGPLGEQY
TRBV6-5	TRBJ2-1	ASREDYRDKNF
TRBV11-2	TRBJ1-6	ASSLEDRGRGNSPLH
TRBV9	TRBJ2-1	ASLQGRAHNEQF
TRBV9	TRBJ2-2	ASSSRPGNGELF
TRBV19	TRBJ1-5	ASSAGTGGGQPQH
TRBV11-3	TRBJ2-1	ASSPTEGAVGQF
TRBV6-5	TRBJ2-7	ASRTGLASYEQY
TRBV24-1	TRBJ1-2	ATSDLDRYT
TRBV7-9	TRBJ2-7	ASSPRGENYEQY
TRBV4-2	TRBJ2-7	ASSLQGTASYEQY
TRBV9	TRBJ2-7	ASSVSTRGGGDYEQY
TRBV6-4	TRBJ1-1	ASRGQSKNTEAF
TRBV5-1	TRBJ2-1	ASSTILRGVGNEQF